This is a list of T cell receptor beta chains from one sample in a study of Tregs in tolerant kidney transplant recipients. Clones were sequenced by immunoSEQ multiplex PCR, and TCRdb holds only the in-frame ones, with some missing. The profile shows 55,000 to 80,000 clones, about 98% of them singletons. This specimen was Tregs from blood, taken before the transplant. These receptors were taken from a human donor who received a combined kidney and bone marrow transplant. Both conserved end residues are part of each CDR3. The D gene is left open where the match is weak. Expanded clones are given a class, and other clones once, few, many or no size at all.

V: TRBV27
D: -
J: TRBJ2-3
size: -
CDR3: CASSFRAAYTQYF
DNA: TGTGCCAGCAGCTTTCGAGCTGCCTATACGCAGTATTTT

V: TRBV19
D: TRBD2
J: TRBJ2-7
size: -
CDR3: CASTLAGGYEQYF
DNA: TGTGCCAGTACCCTAGCGGGAGGCTACGAGCAGTACTTC

V: TRBV19
D: -
J: TRBJ1-2
size: -
CDR3: CASNIAGWYGYTF
DNA: TGTGCCAGTAATATCGCGGGTTGGTATGGCTACACCTTC

V: TRBV19
D: -
J: TRBJ2-3
size: -
CDR3: CASSKGQLSPDTQYF
DNA: TGTGCCAGTAGTAAAGGACAGCTCTCCCCAGATACGCAGTATTTT

V: TRBV19
D: TRBD1
J: TRBJ1-5
size: -
CDR3: CASSLGTGRGKQPQHF
DNA: TGTGCCAGTAGTTTGGGGACAGGGAGAGGGAAACAGCCCCAGCATTTT

V: TRBV9
D: -
J: TRBJ2-5
size: -
CDR3: CASRGAGETQYF
DNA: TGTGCCAGCAGAGGGGCAGGAGAGACCCAGTACTTC

V: TRBV7-2
D: -
J: TRBJ2-3
size: -
CDR3: CASSLGHDGADTQYF
DNA: TGTGCCAGCAGCTTAGGACATGACGGTGCAGATACGCAGTATTTT

V: TRBV7-5
D: -
J: TRBJ2-1
size: -
CDR3: CVRSLVGRGESYNEQFF
DNA: TGTGTCAGAAGCTTAGTGGGTCGGGGGGAATCCTACAATGAGCAGTTCTTC

V: TRBV28
D: TRBD1
J: TRBJ1-2
size: -
CDR3: CASSSTGYYGYTF
DNA: TGTGCCAGCAGTTCGACAGGGTACTATGGCTACACCTTC

V: TRBV11-2
D: -
J: TRBJ1-2
size: -
CDR3: CASSQPERGAYGYTF
DNA: TGTGCCAGCAGTCAACCGGAACGGGGGGCATATGGCTACACCTTC

V: TRBV29-1
D: TRBD1
J: TRBJ2-2
size: -
CDR3: CSVGQGSRTGELFF
DNA: TGCAGCGTTGGACAGGGGTCGCGCACCGGGGAGCTGTTTTTT

V: TRBV5-1
D: TRBD2
J: TRBJ2-7
size: -
CDR3: CASSSSGGYYEQYF
DNA: TGCGCCAGCAGCTCTAGCGGGGGGTATTACGAGCAGTACTTC

V: TRBV7-3
D: -
J: TRBJ2-3
size: -
CDR3: CASSSLGVTQYF
DNA: TGTGCCAGCAGCTCCCTAGGAGTTACGCAGTATTTT

V: TRBV15
D: -
J: TRBJ2-5
size: -
CDR3: CATSGRRDISQETQYF
DNA: TGTGCCACCAGCGGTCGAAGGGACATATCTCAAGAGACCCAGTACTTC

V: TRBV2
D: TRBD2
J: TRBJ2-1
size: -
CDR3: CASSELDFSGSYNEQFF
DNA: TGTGCCAGCAGTGAATTGGACTTTAGCGGGAGTTACAATGAGCAGTTCTTC

V: TRBV4-1
D: TRBD1
J: TRBJ1-5
size: -
CDR3: CASSHQRGQGVQPQHF
DNA: TGCGCCAGCAGCCATCAAAGGGGACAGGGTGTTCAGCCCCAGCATTTT

V: TRBV23-1
D: TRBD2
J: TRBJ2-7
size: -
CDR3: CASSGGLAGYSYEQYF
DNA: TGCGCCAGCAGCGGAGGGCTAGCGGGGTATTCCTACGAGCAGTACTTC

V: TRBV19
D: TRBD1
J: TRBJ1-2
size: -
CDR3: CASSIRQGAFDGYTF
DNA: TGTGCCAGTAGTATACGTCAGGGGGCCTTCGATGGCTACACCTTC

V: TRBV28
D: -
J: TRBJ2-7
size: once
CDR3: CASSFSIAYEQYF
DNA: TGTGCCAGCAGTTTTAGTATTGCCTACGAGCAGTACTTC

V: TRBV5-5
D: -
J: TRBJ2-7
size: -
CDR3: CASSLQGYEQYF
DNA: TGTGCCAGCAGCTTACAGGGTTACGAGCAGTACTTC

V: TRBV4-1
D: -
J: TRBJ2-1
size: once
CDR3: CASSPIYRVGVRWFF
DNA: TGCGCCAGCAGCCCAATTTACCGCGTCGGGGTTCGGTGGTTCTTC

V: TRBV4-1
D: TRBD2
J: TRBJ2-7
size: -
CDR3: CASSLELAGGYEQYF
DNA: TGCGCCAGCAGCCTAGAACTAGCGGGGGGGTACGAGCAGTACTTC

V: TRBV28
D: -
J: TRBJ1-1
size: -
CDR3: CASIVPPHRGAFF
DNA: TGTGCCAGCATCGTACCTCCTCATAGAGGAGCTTTCTTT

V: TRBV19
D: -
J: TRBJ2-6
size: -
CDR3: CASTPYGRSGANVLTF
DNA: TGTGCCAGTACCCCCTATGGGCGCTCAGGGGCCAACGTCCTGACTTTC

V: TRBV15
D: TRBD1
J: TRBJ2-7
size: -
CDR3: CATSTRTGYDEQYF
DNA: TGTGCCACCAGCACCCGGACAGGGTATGACGAGCAGTACTTC

V: TRBV2
D: TRBD1
J: TRBJ2-7
size: -
CDR3: CASSRRTGNSYEQYF
DNA: TGTGCCAGCAGCCGAAGGACAGGGAACTCCTACGAGCAGTACTTC

V: TRBV2
D: TRBD1
J: TRBJ2-5
size: -
CDR3: CASSEHRTGGRETQYF
DNA: TGTGCCAGCAGTGAACATAGGACAGGGGGGAGGGAGACCCAGTACTTC

V: TRBV7-3
D: -
J: TRBJ2-3
size: -
CDR3: CASSLKGGGGAQYF
DNA: TGTGCCAGCAGCTTAAAGGGGGGAGGGGGTGCGCAGTATTTT

V: TRBV5-1
D: -
J: TRBJ2-3
size: -
CDR3: CASSGTHTDTQYF
DNA: TGCGCCAGCAGCGGGACACACACAGATACGCAGTATTTT

V: TRBV21-1
D: -
J: TRBJ2-3
size: -
CDR3: CASGGTGPNLASTDTQYF
DNA: TGTGCCAGCGGGGGGACAGGTCCTAACCTTGCTAGCACAGATACGCAGTATTTT

V: TRBV5-5
D: TRBD2
J: TRBJ2-3
size: -
CDR3: CASSFLAGGMDTQYF
DNA: TGTGCCAGCAGCTTCCTAGCGGGGGGGATGGATACGCAGTATTTT

V: TRBV5-1
D: -
J: TRBJ2-3
size: -
CDR3: CASTTLDGRTDTQYF
DNA: TGCGCCAGCACCACACTAGACGGACGCACAGATACGCAGTATTTT

V: TRBV28
D: -
J: TRBJ2-7
size: -
CDR3: CASRVNRYEQYF
DNA: TGTGCCAGCAGGGTGAACCGGTACGAGCAGTACTTC

V: TRBV11-2
D: -
J: TRBJ1-3
size: -
CDR3: CASSLVPLYSGNTIYF
DNA: TGTGCCAGCAGCTTAGTCCCACTGTACTCTGGAAACACCATATATTTT

V: TRBV18
D: -
J: TRBJ2-7
size: once
CDR3: CASSPPWGNSYEQYF
DNA: TGTGCCAGCTCACCACCCTGGGGCAACTCCTACGAGCAGTACTTC

V: TRBV5-1
D: TRBD2
J: TRBJ2-7
size: -
CDR3: CASSSPGKRERNEQYF
DNA: TGCGCCAGCAGTTCCCCCGGTAAGCGGGAGCGGAACGAGCAGTACTTC

V: TRBV5-1
D: -
J: TRBJ2-3
size: -
CDR3: CASSLEQLIGTQYF
DNA: TGCGCCAGCAGCTTGGAACAGCTTATCGGTACGCAGTATTTT

V: TRBV19
D: TRBD1
J: TRBJ1-1
size: -
CDR3: CASSTDTRRDSLTEAFF
DNA: TGTGCCAGTAGTACCGATACCCGTCGGGACAGCCTTACCGAAGCTTTCTTT

V: TRBV10-3
D: TRBD2
J: TRBJ2-1
size: -
CDR3: CAISESNEGLGQFF
DNA: TGTGCCATCAGTGAGTCGAACGAGGGACTAGGACAGTTCTTC

V: TRBV19
D: -
J: TRBJ1-2
size: -
CDR3: CASSIDPSPAGGYTF
DNA: TGTGCCAGTAGTATAGACCCGTCGCCCGCGGGGGGCTACACCTTC

V: TRBV7-2
D: TRBD1
J: TRBJ2-1
size: -
CDR3: CASSPRQGSYNEQFF
DNA: TGTGCCAGCAGCCCCAGACAGGGGTCCTACAATGAGCAGTTCTTC

V: TRBV10-3
D: -
J: TRBJ1-5
size: few
CDR3: CAISDFTGSQPQHF
DNA: TGTGCCATCAGTGATTTCACAGGGAGTCAGCCCCAGCATTTT

V: TRBV6-6
D: TRBD2
J: TRBJ2-2
size: -
CDR3: CASSPSGRRGAGELFF
DNA: TGTGCCAGCAGTCCTAGCGGGAGGAGGGGCGCCGGGGAGCTGTTTTTT

V: TRBV7-6
D: -
J: TRBJ1-5
size: many
CDR3: CASSLDAGRQPQHF
DNA: TGTGCCAGCAGCTTAGATGCGGGTAGGCAGCCCCAGCATTTT

V: TRBV19
D: TRBD1
J: TRBJ1-2
size: -
CDR3: CASNRAGTGGATGYGYTF
DNA: TGTGCCAGTAACAGAGCCGGGACAGGGGGCGCAACGGGCTATGGCTACACCTTC

V: TRBV9
D: -
J: TRBJ2-3
size: -
CDR3: CASSVGVGSTDTQYF
DNA: TGTGCCAGCAGCGTAGGGGTGGGCAGCACAGATACGCAGTATTTT

V: TRBV19
D: -
J: TRBJ2-7
size: -
CDR3: CASSAQSYEQYF
DNA: TGTGCCAGTAGCGCACAGAGCTACGAGCAGTACTTC

V: TRBV4-3
D: TRBD2
J: TRBJ2-3
size: once
CDR3: CASSQGLATDTQYF
DNA: TGCGCCAGCAGCCAAGGACTAGCTACAGATACGCAGTATTTT

V: TRBV7-2
D: -
J: TRBJ2-5
size: once
CDR3: CASSLPGPQYF
DNA: TGTGCCAGCAGCTTACCAGGGCCCCAGTACTTC

V: TRBV29-1
D: -
J: TRBJ1-2
size: once
CDR3: CSVEPGGEGYGYTF
DNA: TGCAGCGTTGAGCCCGGGGGAGAGGGCTATGGCTACACCTTC

V: TRBV4-1
D: -
J: TRBJ2-3
size: -
CDR3: CASSSSTDTQYF
DNA: TGCGCCAGCAGCTCTAGCACAGATACGCAGTATTTT

V: TRBV7-8
D: -
J: TRBJ1-2
size: -
CDR3: CASSLDVVFRGSNYGYTF
DNA: TGTGCCAGCAGCTTAGATGTAGTGTTCAGGGGTAGTAACTATGGCTACACCTTC

V: TRBV13
D: -
J: TRBJ2-2
size: -
CDR3: CASSTFGELFF
DNA: TGTGCCAGCAGCACATTCGGGGAGCTGTTTTTT

V: TRBV6-5
D: -
J: TRBJ2-7
size: -
CDR3: CASSYKPGLYEQYF
DNA: TGTGCCAGCAGTTACAAGCCTGGGCTATACGAGCAGTACTTC